The next 25 T cell receptor beta chains were all read from a single sample in a study of spatial heterogeneity in lung cancer. The time point denotes: blood at routine non-recurrence follow-up after resection. TCRdb reprocessed the 5' RACE reads via MiXCR and lists one record per CDR3 protein. The sample yields around 98,000 distinct CDR3 sequences, just under 20% seen once. The sequenced sample was PBMCs, obtained at follow-up. The receptors were gathered from a male donor with early-stage non-small cell lung cancer.

This clonotype was observed many times. The chain recombines TRBV25-1 with TRBJ2-7, with 7 bases fitting TRBD1. The junction had 4 bases not matched to a gene; V was cut back by 3 bases and J by 2 bases. Germline values: CDR1 MGHDK, CDR2 SYGVNS. The CDR3 spans 14 residues. In nucleotides, the CDR3 is TGTGCCAGCAGTGAGGGGACAGTGGCCTACGAGCAGTACGTC. As protein: CASSEGTVAYEQYV.

The chain has TRBV5-5 and TRBJ1-1, with a weak D call TRBD1 (6 bases). The CDR3 is 14 amino acids. Trimming shortened V by 3 bases and J by 0 bases, and 9 bases separated the two germline ends. The V gene's germline CDR1 is SGHKS and CDR2 YYEKEE (reference sequence). The CDR3 here is CASSSGDVNTEAFF. CDR3 sequence (DNA): TGTGCCAGCAGCTCAGGGGACGTGAACACTGAAGCTTTCTTT.

The genes are TRBV3-1 and TRBJ2-6, with TRBD1 as a possible D gene (5 bases). Trimming took 0 bases from V and 3 from J, leaving 15 bases between them. Germline CDR1 is LGHDT and CDR2 is YNNKEL (reference sequence). The CDR3 spans 18 residues. The CDR3 reads CASSQDPRGRYGANVLTF. The CDR3 nucleotides are TGTGCCAGCAGCCAAGATCCAAGGGGCAGGTATGGGGCCAACGTCCTGACTTTC.

Only a few counts were recorded for this clonotype. This chain joins TRBV7-3 and TRBJ2-5, with D maybe TRBD2 (6 bases). This CDR3 spans 16 amino acids. Germline loops: CDR1 SGHTA, CDR2 FQGTGA. Trimming pared 5 bases from V and 2 bases from J, leaving 18 bases between. The DNA of the CDR3 is TGTGCCAGCAGCCGAAGCGGCGGGACCCTTCAAGAGACCCAGTACTTC. It specifies CASSRSGGTLQETQYF.

The chain is built from TRBV4-1 and TRBJ1-5; TRBD1 agrees at 9 bases. V lost 4 bases, J lost 6 bases, and 7 bases stayed unmatched. The CDR3 is made up of 15 amino acids. From germline, CDR1 is MGHRA and CDR2 YSYEKL. The chain's CDR3 is CASSLIQGAGQPQHF. The CDR3, as DNA: TGCGCCAGCAGCCTAATACAGGGGGCGGGTCAGCCCCAGCATTTT.

This clonotype occurred a few times. The chain couples TRBV7-2 to TRBJ2-7, with TRBD2 matching 8 bases. The junction had 1 base not matched to a gene; V was cut back by 0 bases and J by 3 bases. Germline V lookup: CDR1 SGHTA, CDR2 FQGNSA. The CDR3 runs to 14 residues. The CDR3: CASSLAAGGYEQYF. The CDR3 nucleotides read TGTGCCAGCAGCTTAGCGGCGGGGGGCTACGAGCAGTACTTC.

This clonotype has a handful of counts. The rearrangement uses TRBV5-1 and TRBJ2-3; D is unresolved. CDR1 is SGHRS and CDR2 is YFSETQ in the germline V gene. The CDR3 runs to 15 residues. V lost 0 bases, J lost 0 bases, and 8 bases lay in between. CDR3 protein: CASSLGRGSTDTQYF. The DNA for the CDR3 is TGCGCCAGCAGCTTGGGCCGCGGTAGCACAGATACGCAGTATTTT.

The chain combines TRBV30 with TRBJ2-1, with TRBD1 matching over 9 bases. The germline V gene has CDR1 GTSNPN and CDR2 SVGIG (reference sequence). This CDR3 spans 12 amino acids. V trimming: 5 bases; J trimming: 4 bases; junction bases outside the gene matches: 0. CDR3 in amino acids: CAWGTGYNEQFF. The CDR3, as DNA: TGTGCCTGGGGGACAGGGTACAATGAGCAGTTCTTC.

This clonotype was recorded a few times. The chain links TRBV7-8 to TRBJ2-2; 13 nucleotides agree with TRBD2. The trim removed 5 bases at V and 0 bases at J, leaving 6 bases unmatched. Germline loops: CDR1 SGHVS, CDR2 FQNEAQ. The CDR3 is made up of 18 amino acids. CDR3 loop: CASSLGLAGATNTGELFF. CDR3 nucleotides: TGTGCCAGCAGCCTAGGACTAGCGGGGGCCACGAACACCGGGGAGCTGTTTTTT.

V usage is TRBV7-9 and J usage is TRBJ2-7; D may match TRBD1 or TRBD2 (7 bases each). Germline V gene data show CDR1 as SEHNR and CDR2 as FQNEAQ (reference sequence). The CDR3 runs to 19 residues. Trimming cost V 6 bases and J 8 bases, with 35 bases left between them. For the CDR3, the DNA is TGTGCCAGCAGTACGACAGAAACTCAGGGGGGGTACGGACCCACTCAGCAGTACTTC. This gives the protein CASSTTETQGGYGPTQQYF.

The chain uses TRBV30 and TRBJ1-2, with a tentative D call TRBD1 (6 bases). There are 12 residues in the CDR3. The ends were cut back, 2 bases at V and 8 bases at J, with 12 bases in the middle. Germline-derived CDR1 and CDR2 are GTSNPN and SVGIG (reference sequence). The CDR3 sequence is CAWSSGAKGYTF. Here the CDR3 DNA reads TGTGCCTGGAGTTCAGGGGCGAAAGGCTACACCTTC.

The rearrangement links TRBV6-5 to TRBJ2-7; 10 bases map to TRBD1. CDR1 and CDR2 from the germline V gene are MNHEY and SVGAGI. V lost 2 bases to trimming and J lost 6 bases; unmatched junction nucleotides: 4. The CDR3 length is 14 residues. The CDR3 loop is CASSYGTGVGEQYF. The CDR3, as DNA: TGTGCCAGCAGTTACGGGACAGGGGTAGGCGAGCAGTACTTC.

Only a few counts were recorded for this clonotype. The J gene is TRBJ2-7, the V gene TRBV6-1, with D unclear. This CDR3 region has 15 residues. From germline, CDR1 is MNHNS and CDR2 SASEGT. Trimming took off 3 bases at V and 1 base at J, with 13 bases between the two ends. CDR3 residues: CASSDPADGSYEQYF. The CDR3 DNA is TGTGCCAGCAGTGACCCCGCGGACGGATCCTACGAGCAGTACTTC.

This clonotype has just a few counts. The chain links TRBV6-2 or TRBV6-3 to TRBJ1-1; D is uncertain. V lost 2 bases, J lost 4 bases, and 5 bases lay in between. Germline CDR1 reads MNHEY; CDR2 reads SVGEGT. The CDR3 covers 12 residues. In nucleotides, the CDR3 is TGTGCCAGCAGTTACGGGGTCACTGAAGCTTTCTTT. Amino acids: CASSYGVTEAFF.

V usage is TRBV20-1 and J usage is TRBJ1-6; D is uncertain. The germline V gene encodes CDR1 DFQATT and CDR2 SNEGSKA (reference sequence). Trimming took off 3 bases at V and 0 bases at J, with 6 bases between the two ends. CDR3 size: 14 residues. The CDR3 nucleotides are TGCAGTGCTAGTGGGAGCTCCTATAATTCACCCCTCCACTTT. Translation gives CSASGSSYNSPLHF.

This clonotype was picked up a small number of times. This sequence joins TRBV21-1 and TRBJ1-1. TRBV21-1 is designated a pseudogene. The CDR3 loop spans 10 amino acids. The CDR3 loop reads CASKLSEAFF. For the CDR3, the DNA is TGTGCCAGCAAATTGTCTGAAGCTTTCTTT.

This clonotype was counted ten times or more. The chain has TRBV28 and TRBJ2-1; TRBD1 agrees at 7 bases. V trimming: 6 bases; J trimming: 0 bases; junction bases outside the gene matches: 5. Germline V gene sequence: CDR1 MDHEN, CDR2 SYDVKM. The CDR3 sequence is 15 residues long. The CDR3 region has the DNA TGTGCCAGCAGCTTGACAGGGAGCTCCTACAATGAGCAGTTCTTC. The encoded protein is CASSLTGSSYNEQFF. Looking up the rest from reference TRBV28 and TRBJ2-1 gives the full variable domain: DVKVTQSSRYLVKRTGEKVFLECVQDMDHENMFWYRQDPGLGLRLIYFSYDVKMKEKGDIPEGYSVSREKKERFSLILESASTNQTSMYLCASSLTGSSYNEQFFGPGTRLTVL.

This clonotype has only a few counts. The CDR3 DNA reads as TGTGCCAGCAATCCGGGACAGGCGACCGGGGAGCTGTTTTTT. Translating it yields CASNPGQATGELFF. The genes are TRBV2 and TRBJ2-2; the match to TRBD1 covers 8 bases. V trimming: 7 bases; J trimming: 5 bases; junction bases outside the gene matches: 6. This CDR3 is 14 amino acids long. Germline CDR1 SNHLY, CDR2 FYNNEI.

The rearrangement joins TRBV5-5 to TRBJ2-1; 10 bases fit TRBD1. CDR1 is SGHKS and CDR2 is YYEKEE in the germline V gene (reference sequence). V trimming: 4 bases; J trimming: 3 bases; junction bases outside the gene matches: 4. The CDR3 runs to 15 residues. The CDR3 bases are TGTGCCAGCAGCACGGGACAGGGGTACTACAATGAGCAGTTCTTC. Its translation is CASSTGQGYYNEQFF. The entire variable domain, with the rest obtained from reference TRBV5-5 and TRBJ2-1, is as follows: DAGVTQSPTHLIKTRGQQVTLRCSPISGHKSVSWYQQVLGQGPQFIFQYYEKEERGRGNFPDRFSARQFPNYSSELNVNALLLGDSALYLCASSTGQGYYNEQFFGPGTRLTVL.

The chain has TRBV3-1 and TRBJ2-7; D unresolved. The V end was cut by 1 base, the J end by 3 bases, with 4 bases between. This CDR3 contains 12 residues. CDR1 and CDR2 from the germline V gene are LGHDT and YNNKEL (reference sequence). The DNA of the CDR3 is TGTGCCAGCAGCCAAGTTTTCTACGAGCAGTACTTC. Its translation is CASSQVFYEQYF.

This clonotype appeared a few times. The gene calls are TRBV19 and TRBJ2-5; 9 bases fit TRBD1. Trimming removed 3 bases from V and 4 bases from J; junction bases left unmatched: 9. The CDR3 contains 16 residues. CDR1 and CDR2 (germline): LNHDA, SQIVND (reference sequence). The DNA of the CDR3 is TGTGCCAGTAGTATGTCGTCCCGGACAGGGGTAGAGACCCAGTACTTC. This codes for CASSMSSRTGVETQYF.

A few counts support this clonotype. This chain's CDR3 is CASSWNRGSRGYTF. As DNA, the CDR3 is TGTGCCAGCAGTTGGAACAGGGGAAGTCGGGGCTACACCTTC. The rearrangement links TRBV12-3 or TRBV12-4 to TRBJ1-2; 7 bases line up with TRBD1. This CDR3 is 14 amino acids long. The junction had 10 bases not matched to a gene; V was cut back by 4 bases and J by 8 bases.

This clonotype has just a few counts. The gene calls are TRBV19 and TRBJ2-7, with 13 bases fitting TRBD2. Trimming at V came to 5 bases and at J to 1 base, leaving 2 bases not matched to a gene. The CDR3 covers 15 residues. Germline lookup yields CDR1 LNHDA and CDR2 SQIVND (reference sequence). CDR3: CASSAGLAGSYEQYF. CDR3 sequence (DNA): TGTGCCAGTAGTGCGGGACTAGCGGGATCCTACGAGCAGTACTTC. Filled out from reference TRBV19 and TRBJ2-7, the complete variable domain reads DGGITQSPKYLFRKEGQNVTLSCEQNLNHDAMYWYRQDPGQGLRLIYYSQIVNDFQKGDIAEGYSVSREKKESFPLTVTSAQKNPTAFYLCASSAGLAGSYEQYFGPGTRLTVT.

This clonotype appeared many times. The rearrangement links TRBV5-1 to TRBJ2-1; either TRBD1 or TRBD2 may supply D (5 bases each). Germline CDR1 reads SGHRS; CDR2 reads YFSETQ. The V and J ends lost 0 bases and 9 bases respectively, with 16 bases between them. The CDR3 is 15 residues long. The CDR3 protein is CASSLGDLPGSEQFF. The DNA for the CDR3 is TGCGCCAGCAGCTTGGGGGACCTTCCCGGGTCTGAGCAGTTCTTC.

This clonotype occurred a few times. The chain employs TRBV14 and TRBJ2-1, with D unclear. CDR1 SGHDN and CDR2 FVKESK come from the germline V gene. V dropped 0 bases and J dropped 15 bases, with 18 bases sitting between them. The CDR3 has 14 residues. The CDR3 is CASSQELRIQRPFF. The CDR3, as DNA: TGTGCCAGCAGCCAAGAATTGAGGATTCAGCGCCCGTTCTTC.